This T cell receptor (beta chain) is from a study of neoadjuvant anti-PD-1 for oral cavity cancer (dated by TCRdb to the early 2020s). A note on the overall study: Three to four biweekly doses of nivolumab at 3 mg/kg were mostly administered to patients before curative-intent surgical resection. A fourth nivolumab dose was given around day 43 to patients without progression, and definitive surgical resection was performed in those patients on days 50-56. The parent correlative cohort had around 11 patients and a response rate of approximately 30%. Under RECIST 1.1, patients with complete response, partial response or stable disease were classed as responders, and patients with progression were classed as non-responders.

Details on this clone: What antigen it recognizes has not been identified. Within one base of it there is no much larger clone, and no base qualities were kept.

Overall study results and their limits: Only a few patients per response group were included in the TCR analyses, and larger cohorts for validation were called for by the authors. After neoadjuvant nivolumab, T cell clonality (Gini index) in PBMCs was significantly higher in non-responders than in responders. Higher pretreatment blood Treg/Th17 ratios correlated with both higher pretreatment blood TCRbeta clonality and lower post-treatment tumor TCRbeta clonality.

As encoded in the germline V gene, CDR1 is LGHNA while CDR2 is YNFKEQ. Trimming accounts for 3 bases at V and 6 bases at J, while the number of junction bases matched to no gene is 17. Counted from cysteine to phenylalanine, this CDR3 has 18 amino acids. The only DNA kept is the CDR3, 54 bases in frame from the first base. This sample's time point label indicates: after neoadjuvant nivolumab, at surgical resection. Patients had been newly diagnosed with stage II-IVA oral cavity squamous cell carcinoma, and no prior systemic or radiation treatment had been given to the patients. The cohort consisted of patients with HPV-negative, locally advanced oral cavity squamous cell carcinoma. No culture maintenance or expansion was done, as the peripheral blood mononuclear cells went straight to analysis. Samples were obtained from a longitudinal correlative study of a single-arm phase II trial of neoadjuvant nivolumab in oral cavity squamous cell carcinoma. Subject-matched pre- and post-treatment PBMCs and tumors from three responders and three non-responders were subjected to genomic DNA-based TCRbeta sequencing. Peripheral blood mononuclear cells were collected before nivolumab treatment and again after treatment, at the time of surgery. The Maxwell RSC DNA from Cells kit was used to extract genomic DNA from PBMCs.

For deep sequencing of PBMC libraries, mostly roughly 0.5 ug of input genomic DNA was used, and six replicates were run per sample. The immunoSEQ hsTCRbeta kit was used to prepare TCRbeta libraries according to the manufacturer's instructions. The finished libraries were brought together in one pool at approximately 3.2 nM, which was then read using an Illumina NovaSeq 6000 S4 flow cell. In the original analysis: The immunoSEQ Analyzer was used for raw data preprocessing and quality control. The analysis was restricted to productive rearrangements, with each unique CDR3 amino acid sequence defining a clonotype. Repertoire clonality was estimated as the Gini-Simpson index, which was computed with the R package tcR. Student's t test was used to compare Gini indices, while Pearson correlation assessed associations with tumor size change. This immuneACCESS table, as held by TCRdb, lists in-frame sequences with V and J called but not all clones. Of the missing ones, under half trace to an unresolved V gene in checked studies; the others have no known cause. V, J and clone size were drawn from that table, and D and trimming were deduced from the DNA. This sample lists 10,000 or so clones; about 70% were detected once. The ten largest clones capture about 4% of the sample.

The chain is made from TRBV4-2 and TRBJ2-7; 10 of the junction bases match TRBD2. The sample here was PBMCs, taken after nivolumab (anti-PD-1) treatment. The clonotype originates from a person between 40 and 80 years old with oral cavity squamous cell carcinoma. The CDR3 in this case is CASSQSAAGGPDVGEQYF. The DNA reads TGTGCCAGCAGCCAGTCAGCAGCGGGGGGGCCGGACGTGGGCGAGCAGTACTTC.